These 13 T cell receptor beta chains were all obtained from the same sample, sequenced in a study of CD8 T cells in Susac syndrome. It was with random hexamers that roughly 0.5 to 1 ug RNA was reverse transcribed. TCRdb analysed the immunoSEQ multiplex PCR reads with MiXCR anew, one entry per CDR3 protein. The sample holds about 200,000 distinct CDR3 sequences, roughly 94% seen once. Sequenced input: CD4+ T cells from PBMCs. These receptors were taken from a human donor in good health.

The genes are TRBV20-1 and TRBJ2-6, with D maybe TRBD1 (6 bases). Trimming removed 3 bases at V and 0 bases at J, with 12 bases between. This CDR3 contains 16 residues. Looked up from germline, CDR1 is DFQATT and CDR2 is SNEGSKA (reference sequence). The CDR3 DNA is TGCAGTGCTAGCCAGGGGCAGACCTCTGGGGCCAACGTCCTGACTTTC. As protein: CSASQGQTSGANVLTF.

The V and J genes are TRBV6-2 or TRBV6-3 and TRBJ1-5; TRBD1 might be the D (5 bases). The CDR3 contains 13 residues. Germline V gene lookup returns CDR1 MNHEY and CDR2 SVGEGT. V shed 5 bases and J shed 6 bases, with 11 bases lying between them. The CDR3 is CASSRTSGQPQHF. CDR3 sequence (DNA): TGTGCCAGCAGTAGGACATCAGGTCAGCCCCAGCATTTT.

The chain links TRBV2 to TRBJ2-5; 10 bases match TRBD2. This CDR3 is 16 amino acids long. Germline CDR1 and CDR2: SNHLY and FYNNEI. V trimming: 2 bases; J trimming: 5 bases; junction bases outside the gene matches: 8. CDR3 sequence reads: CASSEWQAGGEETQYF. In nucleotides, the CDR3 is TGTGCCAGCAGTGAATGGCAAGCGGGAGGGGAGGAGACCCAGTACTTC.

V gene TRBV20-1 combines with J gene TRBJ1-5, with TRBD1 matching over 7 bases. The V gene's germline CDR1 is DFQATT and CDR2 SNEGSKA (reference sequence). The ends lost 4 bases at V and 6 bases at J; junction bases unmatched: 6. The CDR3 runs 13 residues. The CDR3 region is CSATRGQGQPQHF. CDR3 nucleotides: TGCAGTGCTACTAGGGGGCAAGGTCAGCCCCAGCATTTT.

The CDR3 loop is CSGAGQYSNQPQHF. For the CDR3, the DNA is TGCAGTGGGGCGGGACAGTATAGCAATCAGCCCCAGCATTTT. The chain employs TRBV20-1 and TRBJ1-5; 7 nucleotides agree with TRBD1. The CDR3 has 14 amino acids. The V gene end was trimmed by 7 bases and the J gene end by 0 bases; junction bases not matched to a gene: 6. Germline loops: CDR1 DFQATT, CDR2 SNEGSKA (reference sequence).

The V and J genes are TRBV29-1 and TRBJ1-2; possibly TRBD1 for D (6 bases). Trimming removed 5 bases at V and 2 bases at J, with 15 bases between. This CDR3 is built from 14 residues. CDR1 and CDR2 (germline): SQVTM, ANQGSEA. CDR3 DNA sequence: TGCAGCGTTCCCCCGAGGGGGACGAACTATGGCTACACCTTC. This sequence encodes CSVPPRGTNYGYTF.

V gene TRBV6-1 combines with J gene TRBJ1-5, with D possibly being TRBD1 (5 bases). The CDR3 loop spans 12 amino acids. V lost 3 bases to trimming and J lost 6 bases, with 6 bases between them. Germline CDR1 MNHNS, CDR2 SASEGT. CDR3 residues: CASSDGAQPQHF. The CDR3 DNA follows: TGTGCCAGCAGTGATGGGGCTCAGCCCCAGCATTTT.

The rearrangement joins TRBV9 to TRBJ1-6; TRBD1 might be the D (6 bases). This CDR3 spans 15 amino acids. The V end lost 2 bases, the J end lost 7 bases, and 13 bases lay between the germline ends. Germline V gene data show CDR1 as SGDLS and CDR2 as YYNGEE. As DNA, the CDR3 is TGTGCCAGCAGCGTTGGAGGACAGAGAAATTCACCCCTCCACTTT. It is translated as CASSVGGQRNSPLHF.

The chain links TRBV4-3 to TRBJ1-2; D may be TRBD1 (6 bases). Germline V gene sequence: CDR1 LGHNA, CDR2 YSLEER. Trimming cost V 4 bases and J 8 bases, with 20 bases left between them. The length of the CDR3 is 15 residues. The CDR3: CASSPNRVQVGGYTF. The CDR3 nucleotides are TGCGCCAGCAGCCCGAACAGGGTCCAGGTTGGGGGCTACACCTTC.

The chain joins TRBV25-1 to TRBJ1-4, with TRBD1 matching 9 bases. Germline trimming cut 7 bases from V and 8 bases from J; bases unmatched to any gene: 8. The CDR3 sequence is 14 residues long. Germline lookup yields CDR1 MGHDK and CDR2 SYGVNS. The CDR3 loop is CASKEGTGREKLFF. The DNA for the CDR3 is TGTGCCAGCAAAGAGGGGACAGGGCGCGAAAAACTGTTTTTT.

This chain connects TRBV15 to TRBJ2-5; 13 nucleotides align to TRBD2. Trimming removed 5 bases from V and 1 base from J; junction bases left unmatched: 4. The germline V gene has CDR1 LNHNV and CDR2 YYDKDF (reference sequence). The CDR3 is made up of 16 amino acids. As DNA, the CDR3 is TGTGCCACCAGCGGGCGACTAGCGGGGGGCCAAGAGACCCAGTACTTC. Its protein is CATSGRLAGGQETQYF.

This clonotype appeared a single time. The chain joins TRBV4-2 to TRBJ2-4; 8 bases are a match to TRBD2. Germline CDR1 is LGHNA and CDR2 is YNFKEQ. The CDR3 is 20 amino acids. J was trimmed by 3 bases and V by 0 bases; bases with no gene match: 16. CDR3 nucleotide sequence: TGTGCCAGCAGCCAAGATCTAGGGGTTGGAACTAGCGGTTTCAAAAACATTCAGTACTTC. This sequence encodes CASSQDLGVGTSGFKNIQYF.

The chain is built from TRBV9 and TRBJ1-2, with D unresolved. This CDR3 comprises 14 residues. Germline V gives CDR1 SGDLS, CDR2 YYNGEE. V lost 0 bases and J 1 base, leaving 7 bases between the germline ends. The CDR3 sequence: CASSVEANNYGYTF. CDR3 in DNA: TGTGCCAGCAGCGTAGAAGCCAATAACTATGGCTACACCTTC.